Listed below are T cell receptor beta chains from one sample, sequenced in a study of T cells after yellow fever vaccination. TCRdb reprocessed the 5' RACE reads with MiXCR, giving one entry per CDR3 protein. The sample holds some 300,000 distinct CDR3 sequences, approximately 10% seen once. The sample in question was CD4+ T cells sorted from PBMCs, obtained 5 days after the yellow fever booster vaccination. Receptor source: a man younger than 35 who received the YFV17D yellow fever vaccine. The CDR3 runs from the conserved cysteine through the conserved F or W. D genes are given only for firm matches. Clone size appears in some rows only: once, few, many, or a class for an expanded clone.

v_call	clone_size	cdr3_length	d_call	j_call	cdr3_nt	cdr3_aa
TRBV20-1	NA	14	NA	TRBJ2-7	TGCAGTGCCCGGAGTGGTGGTTCTGGGTACGAGCAGTACTTC	CSARSGGSGYEQYF
TRBV15	many	16	TRBD2	TRBJ2-1	TGTGCCACCAGCAGGGGACTAGCGGGGGGACCTAATGAGCAGTTCTTC	CATSRGLAGGPNEQFF
TRBV25-1	few	15	NA	TRBJ1-6	TGTGCCAGCAGATCCCCGCCGGGGCAGGATGGACCCCTCCACTTT	CASRSPPGQDGPLHF
TRBV5-1	NA	16	TRBD2	TRBJ2-7	TGCGCCAGCAGCTCCTACGGACTAGCGGGAGTCGACGAGCAGTACTTC	CASSSYGLAGVDEQYF
TRBV7-2	few	16	TRBD2	TRBJ2-1	TGTGCCAGCAGCTTTGGGGGAAGCGGGGGCTACAATGAGCAGTTCTTC	CASSFGGSGGYNEQFF
TRBV30	NA	14	TRBD1	TRBJ1-1	TGTGCCTGGAGCCCCGGGACAGGTAGGACTGAAGCTTTCTTT	CAWSPGTGRTEAFF
TRBV7-9	few	13	NA	TRBJ2-1	TGTGCCAGCAGCTTATACCTGGGGACGGGGCAGTTCTTC	CASSLYLGTGQFF
TRBV7-9	NA	15	TRBD2	TRBJ2-3	TGTGCCAGCAGCTTCCAGACTAGCTCGACAGATACGCAGTATTTT	CASSFQTSSTDTQYF
TRBV7-3	many	16	NA	TRBJ1-2	TGTGCCAGCAGCTCCACGCCGCGTGGGGGGGGCTATGGCTACACCTTC	CASSSTPRGGGYGYTF
TRBV11-2	NA	18	TRBD1	TRBJ2-2	TGTGCCAGCAGCTTAGAAGATGAGGGGGCAGGAGGCACCGGGGAGCTGTTTTTT	CASSLEDEGAGGTGELFF
TRBV7-2	many	16	TRBD2	TRBJ2-1	TGTGCCAGCAGCTTCTCCTCGACTAGCAGGGTCGATGAGCAGTTCTTC	CASSFSSTSRVDEQFF
TRBV12-3/TRBV12-4	many	15	TRBD2	TRBJ2-3	TGTGCCAGCAGTTTAACGACTAGCGCGACAGATACGCAGTATTTT	CASSLTTSATDTQYF
TRBV20-1	NA	12	NA	TRBJ1-2	TGCAGTGCTCCCAGGGTTAGCTATGGCTACACCTTC	CSAPRVSYGYTF
TRBV7-2	many	16	TRBD1	TRBJ1-3	TGTGCCAGCAGCAGGGGACAGGCCCCCTCTGGAAACACCATATATTTT	CASSRGQAPSGNTIYF
TRBV18	few	16	NA	TRBJ2-2	TGTGCCAGCTCCCCTTTTGACCCCATGAACACCGGGGAGCTGTTTTTT	CASSPFDPMNTGELFF
TRBV9	few	16	NA	TRBJ2-6	TGTGCCAGCAGCGTCGGTGCAGGGGCTGGGGCCAACGTCCTGACTTTC	CASSVGAGAGANVLTF
TRBV29-1	many	13	NA	TRBJ1-5	TGCAGCGTTGTTGGGCAGAGCAATGAGCCCCAGCATTTT	CSVVGQSNEPQHF
TRBV5-1	few	14	TRBD1	TRBJ1-2	TGCGCCAGCAGCTTGGGACAGGGGGCTGGAGGCTACACCTTC	CASSLGQGAGGYTF
TRBV7-3	few	12	NA	TRBJ1-2	TGTGCCAGCAGTTCCGACAGATATGGCTACACCTTC	CASSSDRYGYTF
TRBV7-2	few	14	NA	TRBJ2-1	TGTGCCAGCAGCACACCACGACCCTACAATGAGCAGTTCTTC	CASSTPRPYNEQFF
TRBV19	NA	15	NA	TRBJ2-5	TGTGCCAGTAGTATAGGTCCAGGGCTACAAGAGACCCAGTACTTC	CASSIGPGLQETQYF
TRBV9	few	15	NA	TRBJ2-7	TGTGCCAGCAGCGTAGAGCGGAGGAGCTCCTACGAGCAGTACTTC	CASSVERRSSYEQYF
TRBV27	NA	15	NA	TRBJ2-6	TGTGCCAGCCGGACCACCTACTCTGGGGCCAACGTCCTGACTTTC	CASRTTYSGANVLTF
TRBV15	NA	12	NA	TRBJ1-2	TGTGCCACCAGCGCACAGGGCGGGGGCTACACCTTC	CATSAQGGGYTF
TRBV4-2	many	16	NA	TRBJ2-2	TGTGCCAGCAGCCGACTAGGCAGGGGGAAGACCGGGGAGCTGTTTTTT	CASSRLGRGKTGELFF
TRBV7-2	NA	13	TRBD1	TRBJ1-1	TGTGCCAGCAGCCTTCAACAGGGGACTGAAGCTTTCTTT	CASSLQQGTEAFF
TRBV3-1	NA	13	NA	TRBJ2-7	TGTGCCAGCAGGCGTTTTGGAGGCTACGAGCAGTACTTC	CASRRFGGYEQYF
TRBV20-1	few	13	NA	TRBJ1-1	TGCAGTGGGAGGGGGGACCCTAACACTGAAGCTTTCTTT	CSGRGDPNTEAFF
TRBV25-1	NA	14	NA	TRBJ2-1	TGTGCCAGCACCCATGGGGACAGATCGGGGGGTCAGTTCTTC	CASTHGDRSGGQFF
TRBV12-3/TRBV12-4	NA	12	NA	TRBJ1-1	TGTGCCAGCAACCTTGGAGACACTGAAGCTTTCTTT	CASNLGDTEAFF
TRBV19	NA	17	TRBD1	TRBJ2-2	TGTGCCAGTAGTATATCCGGGACAGGGGGCTTCACCGGGGAGCTGTTTTTT	CASSISGTGGFTGELFF
TRBV5-1	few	12	NA	TRBJ2-5	TGCGCCAGCAGCCTCAGCGCGGAGACCCAGTACTTC	CASSLSAETQYF
TRBV7-9	few	15	NA	TRBJ2-5	TGTGCCAGCAGCTTATTCAGCGGGCAGAAAGAGACCCAGTACTTC	CASSLFSGQKETQYF
TRBV20-1	NA	12	TRBD2	TRBJ2-5	TGCAGTGCCCGACTAGCTAGAGAGACCCAGTACTTC	CSARLARETQYF
TRBV4-2	NA	16	NA	TRBJ2-7	TGTGCCAGCAGCCAAGATCGACTAGGGTCCCTCAGCGAGCAGTACTTC	CASSQDRLGSLSEQYF
TRBV12-3/TRBV12-4	many	14	NA	TRBJ2-5	TGTGCCAGCAGTTTACTAGCGCACCAAGAGACCCAGTACTTC	CASSLLAHQETQYF
TRBV3-1	NA	16	NA	TRBJ2-4	TGTGCCAGCAGCCAAGGGGGGCATCTAGCCAAAAACATTCAGTACTTC	CASSQGGHLAKNIQYF
TRBV19	once	12	NA	TRBJ2-2	TGTGCCAGTAGTAAAGCAGACGGGGAGCTGTTTTTT	CASSKADGELFF
TRBV6-2/TRBV6-3	NA	16	NA	TRBJ1-1	TGTGCCAGCAGTTACGATGGTGGAAGGGTGGGCACTGAAGCTTTCTTT	CASSYDGGRVGTEAFF
TRBV6-5	NA	14	NA	TRBJ2-6	TGTGCCAGCAGCGGAAGTTCTGGGGCCAACGTCCTGACTTTC	CASSGSSGANVLTF
TRBV7-2	NA	16	NA	TRBJ1-6	TGTGCCAGCAGCCTCGAAGGGGGTGGTTATAATTCACCCCTCCACTTT	CASSLEGGGYNSPLHF
TRBV5-1	few	14	TRBD1	TRBJ2-1	TGCGCCAGCAGCTTGGGGACAGGGGCGCGTGAGCAGTTCTTC	CASSLGTGAREQFF
TRBV19	NA	14	NA	TRBJ1-5	TGTGCCAGTAAACCGCGGGGGGGCGGACAGCCCCAGCATTTT	CASKPRGGGQPQHF
TRBV5-1	few	16	TRBD2	TRBJ2-7	TGCGCCAGCAGCCGTAGCTTGCTAGCGGCCTCCTACGAGCAGTACTTC	CASSRSLLAASYEQYF
TRBV2	few	13	NA	TRBJ2-3	TGTGCCAGCAGTTCCGAACTACCAGATACGCAGTATTTT	CASSSELPDTQYF
TRBV4-1	NA	16	NA	TRBJ2-2	TGCGCCAGCAGCCAAGAGGGGGGTAGTATTACCGGGGAGCTGTTTTTT	CASSQEGGSITGELFF
TRBV7-3	many	13	TRBD1	TRBJ1-1	TGTGCCAGCAGTAAGGGGGCTCTCACTGAAGCTTTCTTT	CASSKGALTEAFF
TRBV7-2	many	14	NA	TRBJ1-1	TGTGCCAGCAGCCCCCACGGGGGGTATGGTGAAGCTTTCTTT	CASSPHGGYGEAFF
TRBV4-3	few	13	NA	TRBJ2-1	TGCGCCAGCAGCCAAGACCCTTTCGGTGAGCAGTTCTTC	CASSQDPFGEQFF
TRBV15	NA	12	NA	TRBJ1-6	TGTGCCACCAGCATCTCCGATTCACCCCTCCACTTT	CATSISDSPLHF
TRBV4-3	NA	14	NA	TRBJ2-5	TGCGCCAGCAGCCAAGACCCGGCCGGCGGGACCCAGTACTTC	CASSQDPAGGTQYF
TRBV2	NA	12	NA	TRBJ2-5	TGTGCCAGCAAGGCAGACCAAGAGACCCAGTACTTC	CASKADQETQYF
TRBV2	NA	14	TRBD1	TRBJ1-5	TGTGCCACAAGAGGCCCCAGGGGGCCTCAGCCCCAGCATTTT	CATRGPRGPQPQHF
TRBV20-1	NA	15	NA	TRBJ1-2	TGCAGTGTTGGGGCCCCGGGGGGGTATAACTATGGCTACACCTTC	CSVGAPGGYNYGYTF